These T cell receptor beta chains were read from a single sample in a study of blood T cell repertoires in COVID-19. Libraries were prepared by immunoSEQ multiplex PCR; TCRdb keeps only in-frame clonotypes and omits some of them. This sample has fewer than 130,000 clones; nearly 80% occur once, and the top ten carry about a sixth. Material: peripheral blood. Receptor source: a woman older than 75 with active or convalescent COVID-19. Each CDR3 is given with its conserved first and last residue. D genes are given only for firm matches. A clone size is listed for some rows: how often the clone was seen (once, few, many), or a class if it is expanded.

d_gene: TRBD1; j_gene: TRBJ2-2; abundance: NA; len: 14; v_gene: TRBV5-1; CDR3nt: TGCGCCAGCAGCGCGGACAGGGGCGCCGGGGAGCTGTTTTTT; CDR3aa: CASSADRGAGELFF
d_gene: NA; j_gene: TRBJ2-3; abundance: many; len: 16; v_gene: TRBV7-9; CDR3nt: TGTGCCAGCAGCTGGGGACTGTCGATCGTCACAGATACGCAGTATTTT; CDR3aa: CASSWGLSIVTDTQYF
d_gene: NA; j_gene: TRBJ2-3; abundance: NA; len: 12; v_gene: TRBV5-1; CDR3nt: TGCGCCAGCAGCTTCGGGAGTGATACGCAGTATTTT; CDR3aa: CASSFGSDTQYF
d_gene: NA; j_gene: TRBJ1-3; abundance: NA; len: 13; v_gene: TRBV7-3; CDR3nt: TGTGCCCCTGGGGGGGGCTCTGGAAACACCATATATTTT; CDR3aa: CAPGGGSGNTIYF
d_gene: NA; j_gene: TRBJ2-7; abundance: NA; len: 14; v_gene: TRBV2; CDR3nt: TGTGCCACCCAGGCGGGCTTTGACTCTTACGAGCAGTACTTC; CDR3aa: CATQAGFDSYEQYF
d_gene: TRBD2; j_gene: TRBJ2-3; abundance: few; len: 18; v_gene: TRBV28; CDR3nt: TGTGCCACTCGTCGGACTAGCGGGGGTCGGGGTAGCACAGATACGCAGTATTTT; CDR3aa: CATRRTSGGRGSTDTQYF
d_gene: NA; j_gene: TRBJ1-2; abundance: few; len: 15; v_gene: TRBV11-2; CDR3nt: TGTGCCAGCAGCAGAACCGGGACTATCCCAGATGGCTACACCTTC; CDR3aa: CASSRTGTIPDGYTF
d_gene: NA; j_gene: TRBJ1-1; abundance: once; len: 14; v_gene: TRBV15; CDR3nt: TGTGCCACCAGCAGTCCAGGGGAGAACACTGAAGCTTTCTTT; CDR3aa: CATSSPGENTEAFF
d_gene: TRBD1; j_gene: TRBJ1-2; abundance: NA; len: 17; v_gene: TRBV18; CDR3nt: TGTGCCAGCTCACCACCCGACAGGGGACCCGCTAACTATGGCTACACCTTC; CDR3aa: CASSPPDRGPANYGYTF
d_gene: NA; j_gene: TRBJ1-2; abundance: NA; len: 14; v_gene: TRBV28; CDR3nt: TGTGCCAGCAGTGCTGGGACACCTTTTATGGGCTACACCTTC; CDR3aa: CASSAGTPFMGYTF
d_gene: NA; j_gene: TRBJ1-1; abundance: NA; len: 12; v_gene: TRBV6-1; CDR3nt: TGTGCCAGCAGTGAGATGGGCCACGAAGCTTTCTTT; CDR3aa: CASSEMGHEAFF